These 20 T cell receptor beta chains came from one sample sequenced in a study of T cells in Graves' hyperthyroidism and ophthalmopathy. TCR beta CDR3 regions were amplified from RNA. An initial round of RT-PCR targeting the TCR CDR3 relied on the HTBI primer set. TCRdb fed the multiplex PCR reads into MiXCR, producing one record per CDR3 protein. The table has a few hundred thousand distinct CDR3 sequences, 14% seen once. The sample comprised blood. The source is a woman between 25 and 40 years old with Graves' ophthalmopathy.

This clonotype showed up just a few times. One end of the junction does not line up with germline, which may come from a read error. The V and J genes are TRBV20-1 and TRBJ1-3, with 7 bases fitting TRBD1. The germline gives CDR1 DFQATT, CDR2 SNEGSKA (reference sequence). The CDR3 is 20 residues long. CDR3 nucleotide sequence: TGCAGCGCTAGAGAGGGGTATGGGAAGACAGGGCCTTCCTCTGGAAACACCATATATTTT. As protein: CSAREGYGKTGPSSGNTIYF.

This clonotype was found many times. This chain links TRBV4-2 with TRBJ2-7; D gene unclear. V lost 0 bases and J lost 2, with 17 bases in between. The CDR3 extends over 17 amino acids. CDR1 and CDR2 (germline): LGHNA, YNFKEQ. The CDR3, as DNA: TGTGCCAGCAGCCAAGATGTCTCCCGGACGGTGACCTACGAGCAGTACTTC. It encodes CASSQDVSRTVTYEQYF.

This clonotype was seen a few times. The chain links TRBV7-3 to TRBJ2-5; D ambiguous. Germline assignment: CDR1 SGHTA and CDR2 FQGTGA. V dropped 4 bases and J dropped 5 bases, with 11 bases sitting between them. This CDR3 comprises 13 residues. CDR3 amino acids: CASSSAARETQYF. The CDR3 DNA follows: TGTGCCAGCAGCTCTGCCGCCCGGGAGACCCAGTACTTC.

This clonotype appeared a few times. J is TRBJ2-5 and V is TRBV29-1, with D uncertain. CDR1 and CDR2 (germline): SQVTM, ANQGSEA. The CDR3 extends over 15 amino acids. CDR3 protein: CSASPPFPLQETQYF. The CDR3 DNA sequence: TGCAGTGCCAGTCCCCCATTTCCGCTCCAAGAGACCCAGTACTTC.

Ten or more counts support this clonotype. The gene calls are TRBV6-1 and TRBJ1-1, with unresolved D. Trimming stripped 7 bases from V and 5 bases from J, with 14 bases between. Germline CDR1 is MNHNS and CDR2 is SASEGT. This CDR3 comprises 13 residues. CDR3 sequence: CASTGPATTEAFF. The CDR3 region has the DNA TGTGCCAGCACCGGACCTGCTACGACTGAAGCTTTCTTT.

The chain joins TRBV11-2 to TRBJ2-2, with D possibly being TRBD2 (6 bases). The V gene lost 7 bases and the J gene lost 5 bases, with 26 bases spanning the gap. The CDR3 runs 18 residues. Looked up from germline, CDR1 is SGHAT and CDR2 is FQNNGV. The CDR3 region is CASIPLATLIGGTGELFF. As DNA, the CDR3 is TGTGCCAGCATCCCTCTTGCCACGCTGATTGGGGGGACCGGGGAGCTGTTTTTT.

At least ten counts were recorded for this clonotype. The chain is built from TRBV7-9 and TRBJ1-1, with D perhaps TRBD1 (6 bases). The V and J ends lost 5 bases and 1 base respectively, with 14 bases between them. The germline V gene encodes CDR1 SEHNR and CDR2 FQNEAQ (reference sequence). The CDR3 has 15 amino acids. CDR3 in amino acids: CASSTRQVSNTEAFF. The CDR3 region has the DNA TGTGCCAGCAGCACCCGACAGGTGTCGAACACTGAAGCTTTCTTT.

Regarding this clonotype: A much larger clone lies one base from this, so it may be a read error. The rearrangement links TRBV27 to TRBJ2-1; 8 nucleotides agree with TRBD2. The DNA end lines up better with TRBJ2-7; the J call may be wrong. CDR3 length: 16 amino acids. Germline V gene sequence: CDR1 MNHEY, CDR2 SMNVEV (reference sequence). The CDR3 protein is CASSFSSGDQGNEQYF. CDR3 nucleotide sequence: TGTGCCAGCAGTTTTAGTAGCGGGGATCAGGGCAATGAGCAGTACTTC.

This clonotype was counted a few times. The chain employs TRBV19 and TRBJ1-2; TRBD1 matches at 8 bases. Trimming took 3 bases from V and 6 from J; bases not matched to a gene: 0. The CDR3 spans 12 residues. Germline V gene lookup returns CDR1 LNHDA and CDR2 SQIVND (reference sequence). CDR3 DNA: TGTGCCAGTAGTATCAGGGGGCATGGCTACACCTTC. Protein: CASSIRGHGYTF.

This clonotype was counted at least ten times. This chain connects TRBV18 to TRBJ1-2; unclear D gene. CDR1 and CDR2 (germline): KGHSH, LQKENI. V was trimmed by 0 bases and J by 3 bases, leaving 8 bases between them. The CDR3 is 14 residues long. The CDR3 sequence: CASSPPDQDYGYTF. The CDR3 coding sequence is TGTGCCAGCTCACCACCTGATCAGGACTATGGCTACACCTTC.

V gene TRBV27 combines with J gene TRBJ2-2; 12 nucleotides align to TRBD1. The DNA matches TRBJ1-1 better at its end, which makes the J call doubtful. Germline CDR1 MNHEY, CDR2 SMNVEV (reference sequence). The CDR3 is 15 amino acids. The CDR3 reads CASSSGTGGGLGAFF. Here the CDR3 DNA reads TGTGCCAGCAGTTCCGGGACAGGGGGCGGTTTGGGAGCTTTCTTT.

As for this clonotype: The junction and the germline gene differ at one end; a read error may be behind it. This chain uses TRBV12-3 or TRBV12-4 with TRBJ1-1; D may be TRBD1 (6 bases). The CDR3 consists of 15 residues. The CDR3 nucleotides read TGTGCCAGCAGTCTCGCGGGGAGGGGGGACACTGGAGCTTTCTTT. Translation gives CASSLAGRGDTGAFF.

This clonotype has only a few counts. This rearrangement joins TRBV5-1 to TRBJ1-6; D is undetermined. The germline V gene has CDR1 SGHRS and CDR2 YFSETQ. V lost 6 bases and J 7 bases, leaving 14 bases between the germline ends. This CDR3 spans 14 amino acids. The CDR3 sequence: CASTEGQTNSPLHF. The CDR3 region has the DNA TGCGCCAGCACCGAGGGTCAGACCAATTCACCCCTCCACTTT.

This clonotype was found a few times. This rearrangement joins TRBV15 to TRBJ1-3; D ambiguous. This CDR3 has 14 residues. V lost 0 bases and J 0 bases, leaving 3 bases between the germline ends. Per germline, CDR1 LNHNV and CDR2 YYDKDF (reference sequence). CDR3 protein: CATSRENSGNTIYF. CDR3 bases: TGTGCCACCAGCAGAGAGAACTCTGGAAACACCATATATTTT.

This clonotype came up many times. The gene calls are TRBV20-1 and TRBJ2-3; a possible D gene is TRBD1 (5 bases). Trimming stripped 1 base from V and 1 base from J, with 9 bases between. Germline V CDR1 and CDR2: DFQATT, SNEGSKA (reference sequence). The CDR3 totals 14 residues. CDR3 DNA sequence: TGCAGTGCTAGAGTACCACAGGGCACAGATACGCAGTATTTT. Translating it yields CSARVPQGTDTQYF.

This clonotype has only a few counts. The gene calls are TRBV2 and TRBJ2-5, with no clear D. V was cut by 8 bases and J by 4 bases, with 17 bases left in between. Germline lookup yields CDR1 SNHLY and CDR2 FYNNEI. The CDR3 runs to 14 residues. CDR3 residues: CASGVRVTGETQYF. The CDR3 nucleotides are TGTGCCAGCGGTGTACGGGTGACTGGAGAGACCCAGTACTTC.

Many counts were recorded for this clonotype. V gene TRBV7-9 combines with J gene TRBJ2-1, with D maybe TRBD2 (6 bases). With 5 bases removed from V and 8 bases from J, the gap between germline ends came to 19 bases. The germline V gene encodes CDR1 SEHNR and CDR2 FQNEAQ (reference sequence). The CDR3 is made up of 15 amino acids. The CDR3 DNA sequence: TGTGCCAGCAGCCCTCTCCCGGGGGTCGATGATGAGCAGTTCTTC. It translates to CASSPLPGVDDEQFF.

This clonotype was seen only a few times. V and J are TRBV6-1 and TRBJ2-7, with TRBD2 identical over 10 bases. Germline V gene data show CDR1 as MNHNS and CDR2 as SASEGT. The junction had 6 bases not matched to a gene; V was cut back by 3 bases and J by 1 base. The CDR3 covers 16 residues. CDR3 sequence (DNA): TGTGCCAGCAGTGACCCCGGGACTAGCGTTTCCTACGAGCAGTACTTC. This translates into CASSDPGTSVSYEQYF.

As for this clonotype: This could be a read error, since a much larger clone is one nucleotide away. The rearrangement uses TRBV15 and TRBJ1-2, with a weak D call TRBD1 (6 bases). Germline V CDR1 and CDR2: LNHNV, YYDKDF (reference sequence). Trimming left V 3 bases short and J 4 bases short, with 6 bases between. This CDR3 is 12 amino acids long. In DNA, the CDR3 is TGTGCCACCAGCAGGGACAGCTATGGCTACACCTTC. Translating it yields CATSRDSYGYTF. Using reference TRBV15 and TRBJ1-2 for the parts outside the CDR3, the full variable domain is DAMVIQNPRYQVTQFGKPVTLSCSQTLNHNVMYWYQQKSSQAPKLLFHYYDKDFNNEADTPDNFQSRRPNTSFCFLDIRSPGLGDTAMYLCATSRDSYGYTFGSGTRLTVV.

This clonotype has at least ten counts. J is TRBJ2-5 and V is TRBV2; D unresolved. Trimming shortened V by 7 bases and J by 1 base, and 7 bases separated the two germline ends. Looked up from germline, CDR1 is SNHLY and CDR2 is FYNNEI. The length of the CDR3 is 12 residues. This chain's CDR3 is CASMRIQETQYF. CDR3 bases: TGTGCCAGCATGAGAATCCAAGAGACCCAGTACTTC.